The 3 T cell receptor beta chains in this list originate from one sample, sequenced in a study of blood T cells in healthy people across ages. Primers used in a second PCR of roughly 6 to 11 cycles were a sample-barcoded 5' primer and a J-beta primer mix. Each CDR3 protein is one row after TCRdb ran MiXCR on the 5' RACE reads. The table lists 1.6 million or so distinct CDR3 sequences, 30% to 35% of them singletons. Sequencing input: blood. These receptors were obtained from a woman aged 25-40 years in good health.

The chain carries TRBV21-1 and TRBJ2-7; the table's D call, TRBD1, was not checked against the DNA. TRBV21-1 corresponds to a pseudogene. CDR3 length equals 19 residues. The chain's CDR3 is CASSKRGSGPVRVPHEQYF. For the CDR3, the DNA is TGTGCCAGCAGCAAACGAGGTAGCGGTCCTGTCCGGGTCCCCCACGAGCAGTACTTC.

V usage is TRBV20-1 and J usage is TRBJ2-6, with 10 bases matching TRBD2. This CDR3 comprises 16 residues. Germline lookup yields CDR1 DFQATT and CDR2 SNEGSKA (reference sequence). V was pared by 6 bases and J by 1 base, with 6 bases of the junction left unmatched. The CDR3 bases are TGCAGTGCGACAGCGGGAGGGCCTTCTGGGGCCAACGTCCTGACTTTC. Its protein is CSATAGGPSGANVLTF.

V gene TRBV20-1 combines with J gene TRBJ2-5, with 11 bases fitting TRBD2. J was trimmed by 5 bases and V by 7 bases; bases with no gene match: 6. The V gene's germline CDR1 is DFQATT and CDR2 SNEGSKA (reference sequence). The CDR3 length is 13 residues. CDR3 residues: CSGLAGGGETQYF. As DNA, the CDR3 is TGCAGTGGCCTAGCGGGAGGCGGGGAGACCCAGTACTTC.